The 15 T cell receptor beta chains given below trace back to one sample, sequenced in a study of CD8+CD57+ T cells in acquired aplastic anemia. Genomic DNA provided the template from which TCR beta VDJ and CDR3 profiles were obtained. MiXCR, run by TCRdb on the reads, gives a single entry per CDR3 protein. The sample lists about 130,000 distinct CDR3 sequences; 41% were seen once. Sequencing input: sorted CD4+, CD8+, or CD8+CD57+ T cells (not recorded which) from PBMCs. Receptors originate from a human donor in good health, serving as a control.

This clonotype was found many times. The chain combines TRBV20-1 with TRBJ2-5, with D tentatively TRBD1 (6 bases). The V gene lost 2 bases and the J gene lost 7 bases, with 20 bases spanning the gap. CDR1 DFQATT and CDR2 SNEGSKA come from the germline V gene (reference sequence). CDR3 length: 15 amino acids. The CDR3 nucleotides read TGCAGTGCTAGAAACCCAGGGACATTCGAAGGGACCCAGTACTTC. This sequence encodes CSARNPGTFEGTQYF.

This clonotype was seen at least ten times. CDR3 DNA: TGTGCCAGCAGTGAATCGGGAAACACCATATATTTT. Its translation is CASSESGNTIYF. The chain carries TRBV2 and TRBJ1-3; D remains ambiguous. CDR3 length: 12 residues. Germline CDR1 SNHLY, CDR2 FYNNEI. The ends were cut back, 2 bases at V and 4 bases at J, with 3 bases in the middle.

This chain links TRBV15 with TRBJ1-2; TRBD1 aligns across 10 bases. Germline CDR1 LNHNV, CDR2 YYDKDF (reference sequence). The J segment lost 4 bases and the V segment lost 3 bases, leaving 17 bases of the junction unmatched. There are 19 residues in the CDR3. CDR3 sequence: CATSREVLGQGRFPYGYTF. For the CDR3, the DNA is TGTGCCACCAGCAGGGAAGTCCTGGGACAGGGGAGATTCCCCTATGGCTACACCTTC. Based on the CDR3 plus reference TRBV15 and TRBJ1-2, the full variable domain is DAMVIQNPRYQVTQFGKPVTLSCSQTLNHNVMYWYQQKSSQAPKLLFHYYDKDFNNEADTPDNFQSRRPNTSFCFLDIRSPGLGDTAMYLCATSREVLGQGRFPYGYTFGSGTRLTVV.

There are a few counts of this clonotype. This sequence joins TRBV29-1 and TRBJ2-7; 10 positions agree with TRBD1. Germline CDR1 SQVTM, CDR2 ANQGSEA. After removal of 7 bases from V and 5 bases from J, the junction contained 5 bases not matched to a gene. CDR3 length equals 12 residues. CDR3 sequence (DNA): TGCAGCGCAAGACAGGGGGCCCACGAGCAGTACTTC. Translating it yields CSARQGAHEQYF.

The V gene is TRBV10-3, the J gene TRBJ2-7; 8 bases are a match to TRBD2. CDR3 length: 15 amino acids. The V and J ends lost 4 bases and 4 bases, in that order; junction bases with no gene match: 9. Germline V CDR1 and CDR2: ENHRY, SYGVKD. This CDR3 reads CAISARGGSAYEQYF. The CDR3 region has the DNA TGTGCCATCAGTGCCCGGGGGGGTTCGGCATACGAGCAGTACTTC.

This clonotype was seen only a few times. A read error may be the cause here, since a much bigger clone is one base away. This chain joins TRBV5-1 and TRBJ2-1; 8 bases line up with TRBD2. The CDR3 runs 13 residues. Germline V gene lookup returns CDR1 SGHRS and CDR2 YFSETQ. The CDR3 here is CAGSGLAYDEQFF. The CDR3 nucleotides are TGCGCCGGCAGTGGACTAGCTTACGATGAGCAGTTCTTC.

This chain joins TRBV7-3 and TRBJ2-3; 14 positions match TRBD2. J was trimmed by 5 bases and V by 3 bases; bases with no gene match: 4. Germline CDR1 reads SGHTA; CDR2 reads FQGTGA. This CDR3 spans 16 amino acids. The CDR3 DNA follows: TGTGCCAGCAGCTTCTCAGGGACTAGCGGGAGAGATACGCAGTATTTT. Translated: CASSFSGTSGRDTQYF.

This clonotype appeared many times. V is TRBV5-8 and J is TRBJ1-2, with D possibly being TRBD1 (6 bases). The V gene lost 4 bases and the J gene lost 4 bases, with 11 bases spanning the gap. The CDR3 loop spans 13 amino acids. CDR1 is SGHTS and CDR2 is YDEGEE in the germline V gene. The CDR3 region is CASSPTGIYGYTF. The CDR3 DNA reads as TGTGCCAGCAGCCCCACAGGGATCTATGGCTACACCTTC. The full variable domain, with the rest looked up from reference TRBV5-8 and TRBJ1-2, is EAGVTQSPTHLIKTRGQQATLRCSPISGHTSVYWYQQALGLGLQFLLWYDEGEERNRGNFPPRFSGRQFPNYSSELNVNALELEDSALYLCASSPTGIYGYTFGSGTRLTVV.

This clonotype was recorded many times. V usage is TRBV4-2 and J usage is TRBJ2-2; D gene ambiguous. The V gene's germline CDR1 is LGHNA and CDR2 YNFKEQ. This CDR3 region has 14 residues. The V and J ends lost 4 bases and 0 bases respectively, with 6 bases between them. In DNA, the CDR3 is TGTGCCAGCAGCCTTAGGACGAACACCGGGGAGCTGTTTTTT. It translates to CASSLRTNTGELFF.

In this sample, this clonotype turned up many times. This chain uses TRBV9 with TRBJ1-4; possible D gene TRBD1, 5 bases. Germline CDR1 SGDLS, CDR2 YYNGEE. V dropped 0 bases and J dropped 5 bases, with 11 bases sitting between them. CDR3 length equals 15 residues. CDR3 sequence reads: CASSVGLGGNEKLFF. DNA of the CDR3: TGTGCCAGCAGCGTAGGGCTGGGGGGGAATGAAAAACTGTTTTTT.

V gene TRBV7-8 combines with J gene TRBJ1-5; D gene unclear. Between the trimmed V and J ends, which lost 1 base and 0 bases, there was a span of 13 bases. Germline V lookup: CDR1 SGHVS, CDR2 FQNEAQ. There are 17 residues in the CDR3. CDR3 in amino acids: CASSLGFGLNSNQPQHF. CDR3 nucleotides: TGTGCCAGCAGCTTAGGTTTTGGGCTGAATAGCAATCAGCCCCAGCATTTT. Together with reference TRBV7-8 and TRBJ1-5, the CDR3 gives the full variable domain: GAGVSQSPRYKVAKRGQDVALRCDPISGHVSLFWYQQALGQGPEFLTYFQNEAQLDKSGLPSDRFFAERPEGSVSTLKIQRTQQEDSAVYLCASSLGFGLNSNQPQHFGDGTRLSIL.

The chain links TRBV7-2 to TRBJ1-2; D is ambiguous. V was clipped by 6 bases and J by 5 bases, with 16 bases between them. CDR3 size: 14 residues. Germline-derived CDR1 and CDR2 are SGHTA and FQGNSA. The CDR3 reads CASSLSMLVYGYTF. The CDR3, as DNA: TGTGCCAGCAGTTTGTCGATGTTGGTGTATGGCTACACCTTC.

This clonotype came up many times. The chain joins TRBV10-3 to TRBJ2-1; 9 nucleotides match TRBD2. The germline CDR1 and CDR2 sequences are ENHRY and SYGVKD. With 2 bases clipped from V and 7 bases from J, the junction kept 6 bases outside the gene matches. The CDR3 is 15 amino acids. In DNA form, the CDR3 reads TGTGCCATCAGTGAGCGGGCGGGGGGGCGTAATGAGCAGTTCTTC. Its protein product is CAISERAGGRNEQFF.

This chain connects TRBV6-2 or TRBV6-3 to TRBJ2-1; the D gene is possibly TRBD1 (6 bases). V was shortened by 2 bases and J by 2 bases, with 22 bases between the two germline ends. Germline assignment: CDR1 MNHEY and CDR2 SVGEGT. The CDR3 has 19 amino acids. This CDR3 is CASSYVGTPNPLTYNEQFF. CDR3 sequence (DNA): TGTGCCAGCAGTTACGTTGGGACACCGAATCCCTTAACCTACAATGAGCAGTTCTTC.

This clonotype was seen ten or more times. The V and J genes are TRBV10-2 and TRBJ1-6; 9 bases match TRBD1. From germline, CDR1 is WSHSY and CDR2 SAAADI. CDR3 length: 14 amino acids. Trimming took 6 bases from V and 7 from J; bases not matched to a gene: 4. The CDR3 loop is CASRGTGQNSPLHF. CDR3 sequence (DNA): TGCGCCAGCAGGGGGACAGGGCAAAATTCACCCCTCCACTTT.